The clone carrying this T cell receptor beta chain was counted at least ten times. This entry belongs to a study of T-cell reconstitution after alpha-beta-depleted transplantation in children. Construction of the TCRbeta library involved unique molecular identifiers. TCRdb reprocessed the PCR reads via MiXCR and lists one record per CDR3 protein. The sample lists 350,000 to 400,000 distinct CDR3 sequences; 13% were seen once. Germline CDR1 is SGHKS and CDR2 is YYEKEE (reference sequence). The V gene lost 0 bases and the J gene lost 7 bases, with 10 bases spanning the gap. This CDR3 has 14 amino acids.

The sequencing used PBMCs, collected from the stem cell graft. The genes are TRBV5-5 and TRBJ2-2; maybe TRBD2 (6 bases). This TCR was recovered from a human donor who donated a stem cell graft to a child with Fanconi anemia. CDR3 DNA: TGTGCCAGCAGCTTGGTGGGGGAGGTCGGGGAGCTGTTTTTT. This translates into CASSLVGEVGELFF.